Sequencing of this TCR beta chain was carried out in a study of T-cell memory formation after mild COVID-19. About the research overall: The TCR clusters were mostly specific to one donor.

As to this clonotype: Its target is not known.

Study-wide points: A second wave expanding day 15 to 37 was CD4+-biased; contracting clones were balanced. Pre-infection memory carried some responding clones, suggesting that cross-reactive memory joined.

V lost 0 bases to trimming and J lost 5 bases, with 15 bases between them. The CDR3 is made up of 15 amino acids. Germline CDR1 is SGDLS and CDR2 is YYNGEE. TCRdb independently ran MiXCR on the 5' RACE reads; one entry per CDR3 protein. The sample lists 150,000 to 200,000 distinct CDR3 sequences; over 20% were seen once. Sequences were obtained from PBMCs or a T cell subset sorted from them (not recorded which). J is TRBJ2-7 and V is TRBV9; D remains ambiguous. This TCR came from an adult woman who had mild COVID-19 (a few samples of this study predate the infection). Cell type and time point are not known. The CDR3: CASSVDGIGVDEQYF. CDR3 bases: TGTGCCAGCAGCGTAGACGGTATTGGGGTTGACGAGCAGTACTTC.